Listed here is a single T cell receptor beta chain. Its antigen is still unknown. One end of the junction varies from germline; a read error may be responsible. This sample stems from a study of cytomegalovirus exposure and HLA in healthy donors. Study findings and constraints: CMV serostatus was the only immune exposure information that was available. Roughly uniform sequencing depth across donors was assumed, possibly incorrectly. Usually a TCR sequence was rare, but some public TCRs were found in many donors. Later analysis associated a missense DCLRE1C variant with TCR beta V- and J-gene trimming.

The CDR3 runs to 18 residues. The V gene's germline CDR1 is SSHAT and CDR2 FNYEAQ (reference sequence). PCR primers comprised 60 Vbeta and 13 Jbeta primers. TCRdb keeps only in-frame clones here, not all; method: immunoSEQ multiplex PCR. The sample records approximately 160,000 clones, 77% being singletons. This sequence originates from a woman in her thirties in good health and CMV-seronegative. This chain uses TRBV7-7 with TRBJ2-2; tentatively, D is TRBD2 (7 bases). Specimen: PBMCs. The CDR3 nucleotides are TGTGCTAGCAGCGCCATCCCCGGGGGGCGCCTTAACACCGGGGAGCTGTTTTTT. This gives the protein CASSAIPGGRLNTGELFF.